The clone carrying this TCR beta chain has a count of ten or more. TCRdb re-derived calls from the 5' RACE reads in MiXCR, one entry per CDR3 protein. The table includes 45,000 to 60,000 distinct CDR3 sequences, about 5.6% detected once. The data belong to a study of T cells after yellow fever vaccination. General study results and limits: Abundant clonotypes from the bulk population could contaminate FACS-sorted repertoires. Just a small share of clonotypes turned up in the CD4 compartment as well as the CD8 compartment. Booster samples showed a return of most primary-vaccination clones (about 96% CD4, 70% to 90% CD8).

V was trimmed by 1 base and J by 7 bases, leaving 13 bases between them. Germline-derived CDR1 and CDR2 are LGHNA and YNFKEQ. The CDR3 covers 14 residues. This clonotype was sampled from a man in his late teens or twenties who received the YFV17D yellow fever vaccine. This chain uses TRBV4-2 with TRBJ1-1; D uncertain. Material: PBMCs, either bulk or a sorted T-cell subset (CD4+, CD8+, memory, or dextramer-sorted; not recorded which), obtained on the day of the yellow fever booster vaccination. This CDR3 reads CASSQGTPAGEAFF. The CDR3 DNA reads TGTGCCAGCAGCCAAGGTACCCCAGCGGGTGAAGCTTTCTTT.